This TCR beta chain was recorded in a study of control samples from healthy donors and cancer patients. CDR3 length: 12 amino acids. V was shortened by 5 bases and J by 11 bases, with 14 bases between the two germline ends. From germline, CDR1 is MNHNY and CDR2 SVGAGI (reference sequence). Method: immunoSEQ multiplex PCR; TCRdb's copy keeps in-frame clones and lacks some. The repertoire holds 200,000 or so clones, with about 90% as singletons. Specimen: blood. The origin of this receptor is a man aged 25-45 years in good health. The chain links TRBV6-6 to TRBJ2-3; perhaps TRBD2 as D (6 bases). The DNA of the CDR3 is TGTGCCAGCAGTACTTGGGGGGAGAAGCAGTATTTT. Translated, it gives CASSTWGEKQYF.